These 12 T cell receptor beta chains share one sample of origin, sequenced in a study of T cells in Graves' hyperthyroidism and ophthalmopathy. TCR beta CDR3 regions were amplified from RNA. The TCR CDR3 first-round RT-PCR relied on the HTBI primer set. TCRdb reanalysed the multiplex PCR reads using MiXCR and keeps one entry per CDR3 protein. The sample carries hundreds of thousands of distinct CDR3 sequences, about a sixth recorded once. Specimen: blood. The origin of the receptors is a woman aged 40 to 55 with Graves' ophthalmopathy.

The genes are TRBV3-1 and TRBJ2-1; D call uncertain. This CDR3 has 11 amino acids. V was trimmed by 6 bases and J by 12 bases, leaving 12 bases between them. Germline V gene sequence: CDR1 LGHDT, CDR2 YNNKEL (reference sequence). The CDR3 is CASSESWWQFF. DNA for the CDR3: TGTGCCAGCAGTGAAAGCTGGTGGCAGTTCTTC.

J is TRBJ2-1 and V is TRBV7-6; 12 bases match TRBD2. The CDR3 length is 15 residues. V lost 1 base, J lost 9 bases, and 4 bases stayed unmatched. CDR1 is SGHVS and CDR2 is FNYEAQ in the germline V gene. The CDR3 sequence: CASSLEPTSGSEQFF. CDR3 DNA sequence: TGTGCCAGCAGCTTAGAACCGACTAGCGGGAGTGAGCAGTTCTTC.

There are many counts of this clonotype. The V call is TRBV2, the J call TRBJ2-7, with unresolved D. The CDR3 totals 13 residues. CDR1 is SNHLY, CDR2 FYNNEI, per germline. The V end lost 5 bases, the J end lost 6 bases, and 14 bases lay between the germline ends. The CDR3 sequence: CASSFYKLGEQYF. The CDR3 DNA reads TGTGCCAGCAGTTTCTACAAACTTGGCGAGCAGTACTTC. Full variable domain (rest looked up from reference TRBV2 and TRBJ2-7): EPEVTQTPSHQVTQMGQEVILRCVPISNHLYFYWYRQILGQKVEFLVSFYNNEISEKSEIFDDQFSVERPDGSNFTLKIRSTKLEDSAMYFCASSFYKLGEQYFGPGTRLTVT.

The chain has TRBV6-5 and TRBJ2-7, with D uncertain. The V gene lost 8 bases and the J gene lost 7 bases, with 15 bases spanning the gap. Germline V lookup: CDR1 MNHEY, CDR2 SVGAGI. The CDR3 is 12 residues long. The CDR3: CASGQLVDEQYF. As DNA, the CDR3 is TGTGCCAGCGGTCAGCTCGTAGATGAGCAGTACTTC.

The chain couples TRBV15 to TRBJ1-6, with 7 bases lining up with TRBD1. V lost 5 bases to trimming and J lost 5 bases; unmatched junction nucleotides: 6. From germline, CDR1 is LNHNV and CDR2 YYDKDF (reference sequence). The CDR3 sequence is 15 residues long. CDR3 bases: TGTGCCACCAGCTCACCCGGGACAGATAATTCACCCCTCCACTTT. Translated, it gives CATSSPGTDNSPLHF.

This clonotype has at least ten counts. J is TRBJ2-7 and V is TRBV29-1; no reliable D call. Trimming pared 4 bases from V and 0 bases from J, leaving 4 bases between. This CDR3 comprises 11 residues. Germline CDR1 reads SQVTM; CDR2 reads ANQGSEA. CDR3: CSVGYSYEQYF. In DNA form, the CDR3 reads TGCAGCGTTGGGTACTCCTACGAGCAGTACTTC.

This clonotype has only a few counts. The CDR3 loop reads CASSRGQGSPNTEAFF. The CDR3 region has the DNA TGTGCCAGCAGCCGTGGACAGGGTTCTCCAAACACTGAAGCTTTCTTT. The V gene is TRBV5-5, the J gene TRBJ1-1; 8 bases line up with TRBD1. Germline assignment: CDR1 SGHKS and CDR2 YYEKEE (reference sequence). V gave up 4 bases and J gave up 2 bases; unmatched junction bases: 10. The CDR3 is 16 amino acids.

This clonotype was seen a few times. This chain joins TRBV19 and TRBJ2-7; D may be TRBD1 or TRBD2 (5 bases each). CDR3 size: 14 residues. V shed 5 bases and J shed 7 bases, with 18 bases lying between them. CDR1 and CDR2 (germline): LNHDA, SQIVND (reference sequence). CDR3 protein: CASSSGTVLDEQYF. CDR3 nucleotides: TGTGCCAGTAGTTCCGGGACCGTCTTGGATGAGCAGTACTTC.

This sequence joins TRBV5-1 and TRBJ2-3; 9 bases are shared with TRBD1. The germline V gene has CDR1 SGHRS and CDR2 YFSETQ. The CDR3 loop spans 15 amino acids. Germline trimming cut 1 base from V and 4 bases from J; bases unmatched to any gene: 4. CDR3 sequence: CASSLYRGLADTQYF. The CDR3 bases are TGCGCCAGCAGCTTGTACAGGGGGCTCGCAGATACGCAGTATTTT. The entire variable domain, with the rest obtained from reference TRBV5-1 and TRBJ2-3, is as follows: KAGVTQTPRYLIKTRGQQVTLSCSPISGHRSVSWYQQTPGQGLQFLFEYFSETQRNKGNFPGRFSGRQFSNSRSEMNVSTLELGDSALYLCASSLYRGLADTQYFGPGTRLTVL.

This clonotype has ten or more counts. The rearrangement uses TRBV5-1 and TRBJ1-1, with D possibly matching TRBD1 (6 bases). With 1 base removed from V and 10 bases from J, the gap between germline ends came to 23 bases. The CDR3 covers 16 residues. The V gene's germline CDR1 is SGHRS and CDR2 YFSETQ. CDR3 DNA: TGCGCCAGCAGCTTGAACGCGGGACACCCTCAAGGTGTAGCTTTCTTT. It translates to CASSLNAGHPQGVAFF.

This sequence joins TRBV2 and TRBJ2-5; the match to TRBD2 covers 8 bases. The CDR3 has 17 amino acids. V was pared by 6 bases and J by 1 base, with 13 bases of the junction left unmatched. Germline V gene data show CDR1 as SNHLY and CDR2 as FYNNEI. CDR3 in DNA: TGTGCCAGCAGCCTCAGTAGGGCGGGGGGATCCCAAGAGACCCAGTACTTC. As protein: CASSLSRAGGSQETQYF.

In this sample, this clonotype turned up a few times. CDR3 loop: CASNAPGTGIYGYTF. Here the CDR3 DNA reads TGTGCCAGCAATGCCCCCGGGACAGGCATCTATGGCTACACCTTC. The chain uses TRBV28 and TRBJ1-2; 8 bases are shared with TRBD1. This CDR3 region has 15 residues. CDR1 MDHEN and CDR2 SYDVKM come from the germline V gene. The trim removed 7 bases at V and 4 bases at J, leaving 11 bases unmatched.